This passage covers 29 T cell receptor beta chains from one sample sequenced in a study of T-cell memory formation after mild COVID-19. TCRdb reprocessed the 5' RACE reads via MiXCR and lists one record per CDR3 protein. The sample holds about 390,000 distinct CDR3 sequences; roughly 15% are singletons and the top ten take 20% to 25%. The sequencing sample was made of PBMCs or a T cell subset sorted from them (not recorded which). Every receptor here comes from a man aged 18 to 29 who had mild COVID-19 (a few samples of this study predate the infection). Cell type and time point are not known.

This clonotype was counted between two and nine times. The V gene is TRBV27, the J gene TRBJ2-2; possibly TRBD2 for D (6 bases). This CDR3 spans 15 amino acids. Looked up from germline, CDR1 is MNHEY and CDR2 is SMNVEV (reference sequence). The germline V and J ends were trimmed by 3 bases and 1 base, with 9 bases remaining between them. In DNA, the CDR3 is TGTGCCAGCAGTTTGGACGGGGGGAACACCGGGGAGCTGTTTTTT. Amino acid sequence: CASSLDGGNTGELFF.

The chain couples TRBV15 to TRBJ2-7; D is perhaps TRBD1 (5 bases). From germline, CDR1 is LNHNV and CDR2 YYDKDF (reference sequence). The CDR3 spans 13 residues. Trimming shortened V by 0 bases and J by 2 bases, and 5 bases separated the two germline ends. In nucleotides, the CDR3 is TGTGCCACCAGCAGAGAGGGGCCCTACGAGCAGTACTTC. It specifies CATSREGPYEQYF.

The rearrangement links TRBV6-5 to TRBJ1-2; TRBD1 agrees at 7 bases. The V segment lost 6 bases and the J segment 6 bases; nucleotides outside the gene matches: 13. CDR1 is MNHEY, CDR2 SVGAGI, per germline. This CDR3 is 15 amino acids long. CDR3 coding DNA: TGTGCCAGCAGGTCCGGGACAGCCAGTACCCATGGCTACACCTTC. As protein: CASRSGTASTHGYTF.

This clonotype was seen more than once but under ten times. The chain is built from TRBV7-2 and TRBJ2-3; 7 positions agree with TRBD2. Germline CDR1 is SGHTA and CDR2 is FQGNSA. Trimming at V came to 4 bases and at J to 5 bases, leaving 18 bases not matched to a gene. The CDR3 is 18 amino acids. The CDR3 region has the DNA TGTGCCAGCAGCTCCCACCCACAATCTAGCGGAGCACAAGATACGCAGTATTTT. Protein sequence: CASSSHPQSSGAQDTQYF.

This chain connects TRBV27 to TRBJ2-1, with TRBD2 as a possible D gene (5 bases). Deletions cut 8 bases from V and 1 base from J, with 9 bases between. CDR1 is MNHEY, CDR2 SMNVEV, per germline (reference sequence). The CDR3 sequence is 13 residues long. The DNA for the CDR3 is TGTGCCAGCGGGAGCACGTCCTACAATGAGCAGTTCTTC. Residues: CASGSTSYNEQFF.

This clonotype was seen a few times. In nucleotides, the CDR3 is TGTGCCAGCAGCCGGAACAGCGGGGGAGATACGCAGTATTTT. It codes for CASSRNSGGDTQYF. The chain employs TRBV7-3 and TRBJ2-3; 8 positions match TRBD2. The germline V gene has CDR1 SGHTA and CDR2 FQGTGA. V dropped 5 bases and J dropped 5; count of bases not matched to a gene: 6. There are 14 residues in the CDR3.

The V call is TRBV18, the J call TRBJ1-1, with 10 nucleotides matching TRBD1. Per the germline V gene, CDR1 is KGHSH and CDR2 is LQKENI. The CDR3 runs 15 residues. The V and J ends lost 0 bases and 8 bases, in that order; junction bases with no gene match: 6. The DNA for the CDR3 is TGTGCCAGCTCACCACCGATGGGACAGGGGACAGAAGCTTTCTTT. This sequence encodes CASSPPMGQGTEAFF.

This clonotype was found many times. The J gene is TRBJ2-5, the V gene TRBV12-3 or TRBV12-4; possibly TRBD2 for D (5 bases). CDR3 length equals 13 residues. Trimming removed 3 bases from V and 2 bases from J, with 7 bases in between. CDR3 in DNA: TGTGCCAGCAGTTTCGGGATTCAAGAGACCCAGTACTTC. As protein: CASSFGIQETQYF.

This clonotype was seen a handful of times. The genes are TRBV7-2 and TRBJ2-3, with 7 nucleotides matching TRBD2. The CDR3 runs 15 residues. The J segment lost 2 bases and the V segment lost 5 bases, leaving 7 bases of the junction unmatched. Germline V gene lookup returns CDR1 SGHTA and CDR2 FQGNSA. This CDR3 reads CASSQLGGTTDTQYF. Here the CDR3 DNA reads TGTGCCAGCAGCCAGCTGGGGGGGACCACAGATACGCAGTATTTT. Full variable domain (rest looked up from reference TRBV7-2 and TRBJ2-3): GAGVSQSPSNKVTEKGKDVELRCDPISGHTALYWYRQSLGQGLEFLIYFQGNSAPDKSGLPSDRFSAERTGGSVSTLTIQRTQQEDSAVYLCASSQLGGTTDTQYFGPGTRLTVL.

This clonotype was recorded a few times. The chain employs TRBV7-9 and TRBJ2-3; the match to TRBD1 covers 8 bases. The CDR3 totals 15 residues. V lost 1 base, J lost 3 bases, and 3 bases stayed unmatched. Germline lookup yields CDR1 SEHNR and CDR2 FQNEAQ (reference sequence). CDR3 bases: TGTGCCAGCAGCTTAGGGCAGGGGGCAACAGATACGCAGTATTTT. The encoded protein is CASSLGQGATDTQYF. The full variable domain, rest sourced from reference TRBV7-9 and TRBJ2-3, is DTGVSQNPRHKITKRGQNVTFRCDPISEHNRLYWYRQTLGQGPEFLTYFQNEAQLEKSRLLSDRFSAERPKGSFSTLEIQRTEQGDSAMYLCASSLGQGATDTQYFGPGTRLTVL.

The J gene is TRBJ1-2, the V gene TRBV4-3, with 7 positions matching TRBD1. After removal of 0 bases from V and 4 bases from J, the junction contained 8 bases not matched to a gene. The germline V gene encodes CDR1 LGHNA and CDR2 YSLEER. The CDR3 has 16 residues. The CDR3 bases are TGCGCCAGCAGCCAAGAGGTTGACAGGGCGGCCTATGGCTACACCTTC. Protein: CASSQEVDRAAYGYTF.

The chain is built from TRBV12-3 or TRBV12-4 and TRBJ1-2, with no clear D. The CDR3 totals 14 residues. V was trimmed by 0 bases and J by 4 bases, leaving 9 bases between them. DNA for the CDR3: TGTGCCAGCAGTTTAGCCGGGGTCGGCTATGGCTACACCTTC. Translating gives CASSLAGVGYGYTF.

The chain carries TRBV12-3 or TRBV12-4 and TRBJ2-5; D is uncertain. The CDR3 loop spans 12 amino acids. Trimming stripped 1 base from V and 10 bases from J, with 10 bases between. CDR3 protein: CASSLVAAIQYF. The CDR3 nucleotides read TGTGCCAGCAGTTTAGTCGCCGCGATCCAGTACTTC.

The CDR3 is CAWSDRDYEQYF. The CDR3 DNA sequence: TGTGCCTGGAGCGACAGGGACTACGAGCAGTACTTC. This chain uses TRBV30 with TRBJ2-7; 7 bases align to TRBD1. CDR1 GTSNPN and CDR2 SVGIG come from the germline V gene (reference sequence). The CDR3 has 12 residues. The V gene end was trimmed by 3 bases and the J gene end by 3 bases; junction bases not matched to a gene: 2. The full variable domain, in which reference TRBV30 and TRBJ2-7 provide the parts outside the CDR3, is SQTIHQWPATLVQPVGSPLSLECTVEGTSNPNLYWYRQAAGRGLQLLFYSVGIGQISSEVPQNLSASRPQDRQFILSSKKLLLSDSGFYLCAWSDRDYEQYFGPGTRLTVT.

The chain couples TRBV20-1 to TRBJ1-5; D uncertain. This CDR3 has 13 residues. Between the trimmed V and J ends, which lost 6 bases and 2 bases, there was a span of 11 bases. In germline, CDR1 is DFQATT, CDR2 SNEGSKA (reference sequence). Here the CDR3 reads CSAIRDGNQPQHF. The CDR3, as DNA: TGCAGTGCCATCCGCGATGGCAATCAGCCCCAGCATTTT.

This chain joins TRBV4-1 and TRBJ2-3; 8 positions agree with TRBD2. The CDR3 runs to 16 residues. Germline assignment: CDR1 MGHRA and CDR2 YSYEKL. With V trimmed by 4 bases and J by 1 base, 7 bases remained unmatched. The CDR3 spells CASSPTEAGGTDTQYF. The CDR3 bases are TGCGCCAGCAGCCCTACTGAAGCGGGGGGCACAGATACGCAGTATTTT.

The gene calls are TRBV11-2 and TRBJ2-3; 11 bases fit TRBD1. The J segment lost 4 bases and the V segment lost 5 bases, leaving 17 bases of the junction unmatched. Germline assignment: CDR1 SGHAT and CDR2 FQNNGV. The CDR3 is 19 residues long. CDR3 in DNA: TGTGCCAGCAGCAGGGGGACCTATTTGGACAGGGGGCACTCAGATACGCAGTATTTT. This encodes CASSRGTYLDRGHSDTQYF.

The rearrangement joins TRBV20-1 to TRBJ2-3, with 8 positions matching TRBD1. From germline, CDR1 is DFQATT and CDR2 SNEGSKA (reference sequence). With 3 bases clipped from V and 3 bases from J, the junction kept 5 bases outside the gene matches. This CDR3 is built from 14 residues. The CDR3 spells CSASLGTGTDTQYF. The CDR3 DNA reads as TGCAGTGCTAGTTTGGGGACAGGAACAGATACGCAGTATTTT.

This clonotype occurred many times. The rearrangement links TRBV10-3 to TRBJ2-5; a possible D gene is TRBD1 (5 bases). The CDR3 runs to 14 residues. Germline V gene lookup returns CDR1 ENHRY and CDR2 SYGVKD. V was clipped by 0 bases and J by 2 bases, with 7 bases between them. Here the CDR3 reads CAISESTAQETQYF. The CDR3 DNA sequence: TGTGCCATCAGTGAGTCGACAGCTCAAGAGACCCAGTACTTC.

The table lists this clonotype with a few counts. The chain carries TRBV5-5 and TRBJ1-2; D not resolved. The CDR3 covers 15 residues. Germline loops: CDR1 SGHKS, CDR2 YYEKEE (reference sequence). Trimming removed 2 bases at V and 8 bases at J, with 19 bases between. The CDR3 DNA reads as TGTGCCAGCAGCTTATTGTATACCGGCGAAGTAGGCTACACCTTC. Translating it yields CASSLLYTGEVGYTF. The full variable domain, its missing parts supplied by reference TRBV5-5 and TRBJ1-2, is DAGVTQSPTHLIKTRGQQVTLRCSPISGHKSVSWYQQVLGQGPQFIFQYYEKEERGRGNFPDRFSARQFPNYSSELNVNALLLGDSALYLCASSLLYTGEVGYTFGSGTRLTVV.

This clonotype was detected only a few times. The rearrangement joins TRBV18 to TRBJ2-1; D gene unclear. V was cut by 3 bases and J by 9 bases, with 9 bases left in between. Germline loops: CDR1 KGHSH, CDR2 LQKENI. The CDR3 is made up of 12 amino acids. The CDR3 DNA sequence: TGTGCCAGCTCACCCGTAGGATTTGAGCAGTTCTTC. Translated, it gives CASSPVGFEQFF.

This chain connects TRBV10-3 to TRBJ2-7; perhaps D is TRBD1 or TRBD2 (5 bases each). Germline assignment: CDR1 ENHRY and CDR2 SYGVKD. The CDR3 runs to 13 residues. The V end lost 4 bases, the J end lost 3 bases, and 10 bases lay between the germline ends. The CDR3 DNA is TGTGCCATCAGTGGGGGGACGAGCTACGAGCAGTACGTC. It is translated as CAISGGTSYEQYV.

The V gene is TRBV20-1, the J gene TRBJ2-7; D may match TRBD1 or TRBD2 (5 bases each). The CDR3 runs 13 residues. The ends were cut back, 4 bases at V and 4 bases at J, with 14 bases in the middle. Germline CDR1 is DFQATT and CDR2 is SNEGSKA (reference sequence). CDR3 coding DNA: TGCAGTGCTACGCTCCGGGACCCTTACGAGCAGTACTTC. Translating it yields CSATLRDPYEQYF.

The chain couples TRBV15 to TRBJ1-2; D gene ambiguous. V shed 0 bases and J shed 4 bases, with 12 bases lying between them. CDR3 length: 15 amino acids. CDR1 LNHNV and CDR2 YYDKDF come from the germline V gene (reference sequence). The DNA for the CDR3 is TGTGCCACCAGCAGAGAGCGGGCGGGGAGCTATGGCTACACCTTC. It specifies CATSRERAGSYGYTF.

The CDR3 loop is CSARTGASGNTIYF. CDR3 coding DNA: TGCAGTGCTCGGACAGGGGCATCTGGAAACACCATATATTTT. The chain is built from TRBV20-1 and TRBJ1-3, with 9 bases identical to TRBD1. Germline CDR1 is DFQATT and CDR2 is SNEGSKA (reference sequence). CDR3 length: 14 residues. Trimming cost V 5 bases and J 1 base; bases outside gene matches: 3.

This clonotype was detected only a few times. The genes are TRBV7-2 and TRBJ2-5; 9 nucleotides match TRBD1. V shed 5 bases and J 4 bases; nucleotides not matched to a gene: 11. CDR1 and CDR2 (germline): SGHTA, FQGNSA. The CDR3 is made up of 16 amino acids. This chain's CDR3 is CASSPERQGGLETQYF. The CDR3 DNA reads TGTGCCAGCAGCCCCGAGCGACAGGGGGGTTTAGAGACCCAGTACTTC.

The chain has TRBV24-1 and TRBJ2-1; maybe TRBD1 (6 bases). Trimming cost V 3 bases and J 16 bases, with 15 bases left between them. This CDR3 has 12 residues. Germline CDR1 and CDR2: KGHDR and SFDVKD. The CDR3 protein is CATSDARDIVFF. The CDR3 bases are TGTGCCACCAGTGATGCCCGGGACATCGTATTCTTC.

This clonotype was counted between two and nine times. The chain recombines TRBV29-1 with TRBJ2-1; a weak D match, TRBD2 (5 bases). Germline values: CDR1 SQVTM, CDR2 ANQGSEA. The CDR3 length is 14 residues. Trimming stripped 0 bases from V and 10 bases from J, with 16 bases between. CDR3 coding DNA: TGCAGCGTTGAAGATCCCGGGGATTCCCTGGAGCAGTTCTTC. Its protein is CSVEDPGDSLEQFF.

This clonotype was seen a handful of times. The chain uses TRBV4-1 and TRBJ1-5; TRBD1 matches 10 bases. The CDR3 covers 17 residues. Germline-derived CDR1 and CDR2 are MGHRA and YSYEKL. V lost 0 bases and J lost 3; bases outside the gene matches: 5. The CDR3 coding sequence is TGCGCCAGCAGCCAAGATCCGGGACAGGGGACCAATCAGCCCCAGCATTTT. Amino acid sequence: CASSQDPGQGTNQPQHF.